The entry that follows covers one TCR beta chain sequence. These data are taken from a study of blood T cell repertoires in COVID-19. CDR1 MNHNY and CDR2 SVGAGI come from the germline V gene (reference sequence). J was trimmed by 4 bases and V by 6 bases; bases with no gene match: 5. This CDR3 comprises 13 residues. Sequenced by immunoSEQ multiplex PCR; TCRdb stores in-frame clones only, minus some. This table has 650,000 to 800,000 clones, around 89% appearing once. This receptor was obtained from a woman aged 18-29 years with acute or convalescent COVID-19. The sample consisted of peripheral blood. The chain recombines TRBV6-6 with TRBJ2-7; 8 bases match TRBD2. DNA of the CDR3: TGTGCCAGCAGGCGGGGGGTCGTTTACGAGCAGTACTTC. Translation gives CASRRGVVYEQYF.